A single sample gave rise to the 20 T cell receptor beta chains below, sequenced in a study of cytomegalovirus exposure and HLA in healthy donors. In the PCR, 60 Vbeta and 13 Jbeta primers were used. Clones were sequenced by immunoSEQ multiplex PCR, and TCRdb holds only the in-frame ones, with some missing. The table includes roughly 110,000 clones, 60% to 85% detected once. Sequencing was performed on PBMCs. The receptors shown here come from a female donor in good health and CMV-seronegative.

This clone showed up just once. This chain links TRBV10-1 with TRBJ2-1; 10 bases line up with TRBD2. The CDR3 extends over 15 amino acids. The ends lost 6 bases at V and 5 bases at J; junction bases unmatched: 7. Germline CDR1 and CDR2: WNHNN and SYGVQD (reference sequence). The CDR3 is CASRKRGGNHNEQFF. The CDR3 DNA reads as TGCGCCAGCAGAAAGCGGGGGGGCAACCACAATGAGCAGTTCTTC.

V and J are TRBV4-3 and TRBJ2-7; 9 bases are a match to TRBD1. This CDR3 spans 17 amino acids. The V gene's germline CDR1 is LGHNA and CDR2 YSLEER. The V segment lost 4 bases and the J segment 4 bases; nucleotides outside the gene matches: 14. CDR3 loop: CASSLFQGGQGKYEQYF. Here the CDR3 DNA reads TGCGCCAGCAGCCTCTTTCAGGGGGGACAGGGAAAATACGAGCAGTACTTC.

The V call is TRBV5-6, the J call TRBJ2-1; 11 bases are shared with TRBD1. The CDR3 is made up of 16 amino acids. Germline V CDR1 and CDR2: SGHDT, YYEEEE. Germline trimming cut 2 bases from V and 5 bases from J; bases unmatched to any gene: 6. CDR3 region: CASSFLGTGGNNEQFF. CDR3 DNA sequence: TGTGCCAGCAGCTTTCTCGGGACAGGGGGGAACAATGAGCAGTTCTTC.

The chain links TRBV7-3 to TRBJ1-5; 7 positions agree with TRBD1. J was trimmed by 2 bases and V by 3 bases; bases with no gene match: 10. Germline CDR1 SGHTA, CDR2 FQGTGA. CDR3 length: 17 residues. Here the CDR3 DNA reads TGTGCCAGCAGCTTTACAGGGGCCTACCCTGGCAATCAGCCCCAGCATTTT. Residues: CASSFTGAYPGNQPQHF.

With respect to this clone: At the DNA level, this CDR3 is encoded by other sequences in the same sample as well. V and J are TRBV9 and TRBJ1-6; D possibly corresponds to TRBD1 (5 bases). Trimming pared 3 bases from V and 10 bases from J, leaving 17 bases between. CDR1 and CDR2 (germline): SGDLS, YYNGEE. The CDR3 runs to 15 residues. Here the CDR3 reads CASSAERGRDSPLHF. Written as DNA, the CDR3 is TGTGCCAGCAGCGCCGAGCGGGGAAGGGACTCACCCCTCCACTTT. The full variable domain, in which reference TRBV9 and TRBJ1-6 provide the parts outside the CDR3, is DSGVTQTPKHLITATGQRVTLRCSPRSGDLSVYWYQQSLDQGLQFLIQYYNGEERAKGNILERFSAQQFPDLHSELNLSSLELGDSALYFCASSAERGRDSPLHFGNGTRLTVT.

For the CDR3, the DNA is TGTGCCAGCAGTCCACTAGCGGGGGCCCCTACAGATACGCAGTATTTT. This codes for CASSPLAGAPTDTQYF. V gene TRBV27 combines with J gene TRBJ2-3, with TRBD2 matching 11 bases. The ends lost 5 bases at V and 3 bases at J; junction bases unmatched: 7. The CDR3 covers 16 residues. Germline assignment: CDR1 MNHEY and CDR2 SMNVEV (reference sequence).

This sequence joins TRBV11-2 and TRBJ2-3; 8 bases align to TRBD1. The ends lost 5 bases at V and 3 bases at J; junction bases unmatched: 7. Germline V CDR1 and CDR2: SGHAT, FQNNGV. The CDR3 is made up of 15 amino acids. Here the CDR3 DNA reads TGTGCCAGCAGCCTGGACAGGGTGACGACAGATACGCAGTATTTT. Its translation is CASSLDRVTTDTQYF.

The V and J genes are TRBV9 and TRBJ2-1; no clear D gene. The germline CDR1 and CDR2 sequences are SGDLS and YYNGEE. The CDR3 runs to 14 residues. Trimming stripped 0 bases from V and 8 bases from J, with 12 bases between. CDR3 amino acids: CASSVGSTYDEQFF. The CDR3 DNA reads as TGTGCCAGCAGCGTAGGGTCGACTTACGATGAGCAGTTCTTC.

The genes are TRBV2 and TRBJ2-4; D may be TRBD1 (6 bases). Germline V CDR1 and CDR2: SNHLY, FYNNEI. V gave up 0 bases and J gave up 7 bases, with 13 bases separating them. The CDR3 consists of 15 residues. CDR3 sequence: CASSEATGIQNIQYF. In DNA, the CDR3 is TGTGCCAGCAGTGAAGCCACAGGGATCCAGAACATTCAGTACTTC.

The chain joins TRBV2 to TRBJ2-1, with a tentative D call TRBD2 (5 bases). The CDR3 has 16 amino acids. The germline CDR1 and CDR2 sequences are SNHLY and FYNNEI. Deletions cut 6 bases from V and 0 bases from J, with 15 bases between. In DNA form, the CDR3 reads TGTGCCAGCAGGACGCGGGCGGCGAGCTCCTACAATGAGCAGTTCTTC. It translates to CASRTRAASSYNEQFF. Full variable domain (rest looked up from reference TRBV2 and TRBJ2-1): EPEVTQTPSHQVTQMGQEVILRCVPISNHLYFYWYRQILGQKVEFLVSFYNNEISEKSEIFDDQFSVERPDGSNFTLKIRSTKLEDSAMYFCASRTRAASSYNEQFFGPGTRLTVL.

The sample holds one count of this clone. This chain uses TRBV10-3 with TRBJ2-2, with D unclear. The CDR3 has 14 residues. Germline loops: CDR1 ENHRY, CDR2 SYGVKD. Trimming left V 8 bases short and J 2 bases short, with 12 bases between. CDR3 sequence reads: CAIAALVNTGELFF. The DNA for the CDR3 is TGTGCCATCGCGGCGTTAGTTAACACCGGGGAGCTGTTTTTT.

The chain's CDR3 is CASSGPRRQGAQGYTF. In nucleotides, the CDR3 is TGTGCCAGCAGCGGCCCCCGGAGGCAGGGGGCCCAAGGCTACACCTTC. V is TRBV9 and J is TRBJ1-2; 8 nucleotides line up with TRBD1. Unmatched junction bases numbered 15, after V lost 3 bases and J lost 8 bases. The CDR3 loop spans 16 amino acids. The V gene's germline CDR1 is SGDLS and CDR2 YYNGEE.

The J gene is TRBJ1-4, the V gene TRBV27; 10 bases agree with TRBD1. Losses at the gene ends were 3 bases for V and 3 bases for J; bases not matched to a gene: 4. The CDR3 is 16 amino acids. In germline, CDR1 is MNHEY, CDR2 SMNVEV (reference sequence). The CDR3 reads CASSFRQGASNEKLFF. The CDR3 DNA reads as TGTGCCAGCAGTTTCCGACAGGGGGCGTCTAATGAAAAACTGTTTTTT.

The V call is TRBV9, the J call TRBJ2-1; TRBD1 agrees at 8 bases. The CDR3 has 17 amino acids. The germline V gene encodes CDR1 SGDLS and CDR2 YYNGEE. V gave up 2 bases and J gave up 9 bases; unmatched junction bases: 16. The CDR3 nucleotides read TGTGCCAGCAGCGTCTCCAGATCGACAGGGGTCGATGTTGAGCAGTTCTTC. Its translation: CASSVSRSTGVDVEQFF.

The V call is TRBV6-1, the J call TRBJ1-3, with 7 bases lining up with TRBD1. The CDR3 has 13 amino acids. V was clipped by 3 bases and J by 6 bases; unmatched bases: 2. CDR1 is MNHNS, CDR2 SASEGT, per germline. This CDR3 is CASSDGQANTIYF. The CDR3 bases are TGTGCCAGCAGTGACGGACAGGCAAACACCATATATTTT.

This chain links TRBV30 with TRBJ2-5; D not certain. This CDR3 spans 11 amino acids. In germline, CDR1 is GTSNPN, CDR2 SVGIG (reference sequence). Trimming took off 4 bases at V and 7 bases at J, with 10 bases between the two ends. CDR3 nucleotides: TGTGCCTGGACGTCAGGCCGGACCCAGTACTTC. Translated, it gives CAWTSGRTQYF. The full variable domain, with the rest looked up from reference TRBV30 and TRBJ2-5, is SQTIHQWPATLVQPVGSPLSLECTVEGTSNPNLYWYRQAAGRGLQLLFYSVGIGQISSEVPQNLSASRPQDRQFILSSKKLLLSDSGFYLCAWTSGRTQYFGPGTRLLVL.

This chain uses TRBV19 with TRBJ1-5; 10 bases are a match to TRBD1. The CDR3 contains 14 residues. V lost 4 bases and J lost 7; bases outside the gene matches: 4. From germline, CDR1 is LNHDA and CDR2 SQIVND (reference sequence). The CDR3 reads CASSTRTGGQPQHF. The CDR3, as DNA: TGTGCCAGTAGTACGAGGACAGGGGGACAGCCCCAGCATTTT.

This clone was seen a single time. The CDR3 bases are TGCGCCAGCAGCTCCCAGGACAGCAACTCGGACTACACCTTC. It translates to CASSSQDSNSDYTF. V and J are TRBV5-1 and TRBJ1-2, with a tentative D call TRBD1 (6 bases). Germline-derived CDR1 and CDR2 are SGHRS and YFSETQ. The V end lost 3 bases, the J end lost 10 bases, and 19 bases lay between the germline ends. The CDR3 covers 14 residues.

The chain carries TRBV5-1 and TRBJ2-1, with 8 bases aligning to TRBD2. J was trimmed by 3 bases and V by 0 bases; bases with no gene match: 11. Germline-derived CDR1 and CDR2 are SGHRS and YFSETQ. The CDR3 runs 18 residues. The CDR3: CASSLEVAGRRNYNEQFF. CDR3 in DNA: TGCGCCAGCAGCTTGGAGGTAGCGGGACGAAGAAACTACAATGAGCAGTTCTTC.

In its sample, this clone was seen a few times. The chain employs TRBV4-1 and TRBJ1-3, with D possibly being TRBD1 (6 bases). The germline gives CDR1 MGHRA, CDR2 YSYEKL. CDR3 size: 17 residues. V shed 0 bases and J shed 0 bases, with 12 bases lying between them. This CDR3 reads CASSQDQGTSSGNTIYF. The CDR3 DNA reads TGCGCCAGCAGCCAAGATCAGGGGACGAGCTCTGGAAACACCATATATTTT.